The T cell receptor (beta chain) described here comes from a study of T cell repertoires in cytomegalovirus infection. Whole-study context: An indication of both CMV infection and matching HLA type came from public TCR beta signatures.

Overall study results and limits: Dominating the ex vivo response were HLA-C-restricted CMV-specific TCR beta clonotypes.

For this clonotype: Antigen: not known.

Germline V gene sequence: CDR1 MGHRA, CDR2 YSYEKL. Trimming removed 6 bases from V and 9 bases from J; junction bases left unmatched: 7. This CDR3 has 14 residues. TCRdb fed the reads into MiXCR, producing one record per CDR3 protein. The sample includes about 700,000 distinct CDR3 sequences, around a third seen only once; the top ten take about 20%. The chain joins TRBV4-1 to TRBJ2-1; 11 bases align to TRBD2. This material consisted of cultured PBMCs, taken from culture after CMV antigen stimulation. This TCR came from a human donor in good health (CMV status not recorded). Some clones in this sample may be carry-over from other donors' samples. The CDR3 spells CASRVAGGPGEQFF. CDR3 bases: TGCGCCAGCAGGGTAGCGGGGGGGCCAGGTGAGCAGTTCTTC.